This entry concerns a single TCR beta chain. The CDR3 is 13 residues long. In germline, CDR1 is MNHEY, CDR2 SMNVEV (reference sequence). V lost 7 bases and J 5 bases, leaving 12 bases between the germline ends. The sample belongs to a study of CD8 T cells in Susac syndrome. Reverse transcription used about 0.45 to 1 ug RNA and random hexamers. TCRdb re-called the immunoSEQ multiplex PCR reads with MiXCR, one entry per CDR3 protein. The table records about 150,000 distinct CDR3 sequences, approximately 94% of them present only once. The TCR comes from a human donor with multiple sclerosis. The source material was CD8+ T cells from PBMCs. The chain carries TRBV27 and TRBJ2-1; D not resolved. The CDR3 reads CASTSRRHNEQFF. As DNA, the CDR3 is TGTGCCAGCACCTCAAGACGGCACAATGAGCAGTTCTTC.